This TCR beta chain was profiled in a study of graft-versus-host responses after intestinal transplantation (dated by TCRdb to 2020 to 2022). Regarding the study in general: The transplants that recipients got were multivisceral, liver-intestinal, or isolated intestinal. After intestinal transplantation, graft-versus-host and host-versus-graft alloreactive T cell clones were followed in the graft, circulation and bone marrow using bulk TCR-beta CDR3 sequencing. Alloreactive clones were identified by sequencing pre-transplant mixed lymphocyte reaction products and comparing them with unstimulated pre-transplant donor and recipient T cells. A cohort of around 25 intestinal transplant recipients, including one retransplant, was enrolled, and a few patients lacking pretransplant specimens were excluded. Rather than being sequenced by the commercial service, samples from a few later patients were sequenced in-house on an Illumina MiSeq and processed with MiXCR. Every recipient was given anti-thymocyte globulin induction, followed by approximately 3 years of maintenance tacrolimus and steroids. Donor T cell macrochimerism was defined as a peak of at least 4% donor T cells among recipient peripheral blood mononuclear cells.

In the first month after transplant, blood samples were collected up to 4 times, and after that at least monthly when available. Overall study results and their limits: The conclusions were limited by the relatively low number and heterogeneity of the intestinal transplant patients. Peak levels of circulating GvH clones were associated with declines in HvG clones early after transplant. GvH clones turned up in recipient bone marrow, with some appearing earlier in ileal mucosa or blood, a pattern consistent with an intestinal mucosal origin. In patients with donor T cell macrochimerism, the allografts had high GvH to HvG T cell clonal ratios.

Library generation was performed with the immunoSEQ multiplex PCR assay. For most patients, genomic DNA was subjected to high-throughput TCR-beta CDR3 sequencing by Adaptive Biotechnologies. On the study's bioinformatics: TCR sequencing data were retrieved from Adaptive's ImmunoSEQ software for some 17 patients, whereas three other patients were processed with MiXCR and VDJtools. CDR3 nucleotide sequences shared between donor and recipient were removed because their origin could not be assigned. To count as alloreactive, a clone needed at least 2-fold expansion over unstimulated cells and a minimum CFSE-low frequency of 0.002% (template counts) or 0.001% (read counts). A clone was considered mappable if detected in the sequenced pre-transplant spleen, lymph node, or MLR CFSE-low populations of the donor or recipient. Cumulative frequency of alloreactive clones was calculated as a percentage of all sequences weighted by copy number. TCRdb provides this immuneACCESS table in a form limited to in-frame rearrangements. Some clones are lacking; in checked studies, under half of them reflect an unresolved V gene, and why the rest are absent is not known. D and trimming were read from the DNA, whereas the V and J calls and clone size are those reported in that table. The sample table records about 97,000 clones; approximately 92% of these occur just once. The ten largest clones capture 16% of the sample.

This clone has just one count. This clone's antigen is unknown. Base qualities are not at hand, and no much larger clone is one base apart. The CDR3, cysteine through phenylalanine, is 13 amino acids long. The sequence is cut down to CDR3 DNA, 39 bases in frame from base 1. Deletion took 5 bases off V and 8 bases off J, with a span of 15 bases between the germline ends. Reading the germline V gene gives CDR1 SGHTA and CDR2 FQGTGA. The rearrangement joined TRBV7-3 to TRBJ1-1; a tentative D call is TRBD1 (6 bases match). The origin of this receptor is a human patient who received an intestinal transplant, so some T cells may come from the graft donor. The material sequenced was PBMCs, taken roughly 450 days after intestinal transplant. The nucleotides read TGTGCCAGCAGCACCTCATGGGGGGCAGAAGCTTTCTTT. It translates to CASSTSWGAEAFF.